Each of the 20 T cell receptor beta chains below was sequenced from the same sample in a study of radiotherapy plus CTLA-4 blockade in lung cancer. Sequencing used immunoSEQ multiplex PCR; TCRdb keeps in-frame clones, though not all of them. The repertoire holds 70,000 to 95,000 clones, approximately 83% seen once, with approximately 15% in the top ten. Specimen: peripheral blood, collected from a patient treated with radiotherapy plus ipilimumab. These receptors were collected from a human donor with non-small cell lung cancer that progressed on radiotherapy plus ipilimumab.

CDR3 DNA sequence: TGCGCCAGCAGCTTCACCGGGGCGAACACTGAAGCTTTCTTT. Its protein is CASSFTGANTEAFF. This chain connects TRBV5-1 to TRBJ1-1, with D perhaps matching TRBD1 (5 bases). Trimming cost V 2 bases and J 1 base, with 9 bases left between them. The CDR3 contains 14 residues. Germline CDR1 and CDR2: SGHRS and YFSETQ.

The V gene is TRBV7-6, the J gene TRBJ2-7; D is tentatively TRBD1 or TRBD2 (5 bases each). Germline-derived CDR1 and CDR2 are SGHVS and FNYEAQ. Trimming pared 0 bases from V and 2 bases from J, leaving 8 bases between. This CDR3 is built from 14 residues. The CDR3 sequence: CASSLAGTPYEQYF. The DNA for the CDR3 is TGTGCCAGCAGCTTAGCCGGGACCCCCTACGAGCAGTACTTC.

The chain links TRBV6-5 to TRBJ1-2, with D tentatively TRBD1 (6 bases). Trimming took 5 bases from V and 8 from J, leaving 12 bases between them. The CDR3 consists of 12 residues. Germline lookup yields CDR1 MNHEY and CDR2 SVGAGI. CDR3 amino acids: CASSVAGEGYTF. CDR3 sequence (DNA): TGTGCCAGCAGTGTGGCAGGGGAAGGCTACACCTTC.

This rearrangement joins TRBV18 to TRBJ2-5; D possibly corresponds to TRBD2 (7 bases). The CDR3 sequence is 13 residues long. V lost 5 bases and J 3 bases, leaving 10 bases between the germline ends. Germline CDR1 is KGHSH and CDR2 is LQKENI. Written as DNA, the CDR3 is TGTGCCAGCTCAGAGGGGGGGGAAGAGACCCAGTACTTC. Its translation: CASSEGGEETQYF. The whole variable domain, remainder taken from reference TRBV18 and TRBJ2-5, is NAGVMQNPRHLVRRRGQEARLRCSPMKGHSHVYWYRQLPEEGLKFMVYLQKENIIDESGMPKERFSAEFPKEGPSILRIQQVVRGDSAAYFCASSEGGEETQYFGPGTRLLVL.

V gene TRBV30 combines with J gene TRBJ1-2, with a weak D call TRBD1 (5 bases). Germline CDR1 reads GTSNPN; CDR2 reads SVGIG (reference sequence). V lost 5 bases and J lost 2, with 12 bases in between. CDR3 length: 13 residues. In DNA, the CDR3 is TGTGCCTGGGGCCCCAAGGGGAACTATGGCTACACCTTC. Protein sequence: CAWGPKGNYGYTF.

This chain connects TRBV5-6 to TRBJ1-2, with 11 bases matching TRBD1. This CDR3 has 14 residues. V trimming: 3 bases; J trimming: 5 bases; junction bases outside the gene matches: 3. Germline CDR1 SGHDT, CDR2 YYEEEE. The CDR3, as DNA: TGTGCCAGCAGCTCGGACAGGGGGCGTTATGGCTACACCTTC. Protein: CASSSDRGRYGYTF.

The V gene is TRBV9, the J gene TRBJ1-3; a possible D gene is TRBD1 (5 bases). Germline V gene sequence: CDR1 SGDLS, CDR2 YYNGEE. CDR3 length equals 11 residues. V lost 3 bases, J lost 14 bases, and 12 bases lay in between. The CDR3 DNA reads as TGTGCCAGCAGCGGCCGGGACCTCGTATATTTT. It codes for CASSGRDLVYF.

V is TRBV4-2 and J is TRBJ1-5; weak D call: TRBD1 (5 bases). Trimming took 1 base from V and 0 from J, leaving 19 bases between them. The CDR3 runs 19 residues. In germline, CDR1 is LGHNA, CDR2 YNFKEQ. The CDR3 nucleotides are TGTGCCAGCAGCCAAGGGGATTTTGGGGCTTTCTATAGCAATCAGCCCCAGCATTTT. Translating gives CASSQGDFGAFYSNQPQHF.

The count of this clone is one. The CDR3 here is CAWKGPGELFF. DNA of the CDR3: TGTGCCTGGAAGGGCCCCGGGGAGCTGTTTTTT. The V and J genes are TRBV30 and TRBJ2-2; D not resolved. The CDR3 covers 11 residues. V was clipped by 4 bases and J by 6 bases, with 6 bases between them. Germline V CDR1 and CDR2: GTSNPN, SVGIG (reference sequence). The full variable domain, completed using reference TRBV30 and TRBJ2-2, is SQTIHQWPATLVQPVGSPLSLECTVEGTSNPNLYWYRQAAGRGLQLLFYSVGIGQISSEVPQNLSASRPQDRQFILSSKKLLLSDSGFYLCAWKGPGELFFGEGSRLTVL.

Only a few counts were recorded for this clone. The DNA of the CDR3 is TGCGCCAGCAGCTCTACAGGGGACTATGGCTACACCTTC. Translation gives CASSSTGDYGYTF. The rearrangement links TRBV5-1 to TRBJ1-2, with 7 bases fitting TRBD1. The CDR3 spans 13 residues. Germline V gives CDR1 SGHRS, CDR2 YFSETQ. After removal of 3 bases from V and 3 bases from J, the junction contained 2 bases not matched to a gene.

As regards this clone: The same CDR3 also results from other DNA sequences found in this sample. This chain uses TRBV9 with TRBJ2-5, with D perhaps assigned TRBD1 or TRBD2 (5 bases each). The V gene lost 3 bases and the J gene lost 4 bases, with 10 bases spanning the gap. Germline CDR1 SGDLS, CDR2 YYNGEE. The CDR3 contains 13 residues. CDR3 sequence: CASSALGGETQYF. The CDR3 DNA follows: TGTGCCAGCAGCGCCCTTGGGGGAGAGACCCAGTACTTC.

In nucleotides, the CDR3 is TGTGCCAGCAGTAACAGGGGGCGCACAGATACGCAGTATTTT. This codes for CASSNRGRTDTQYF. The chain joins TRBV6-5 to TRBJ2-3; 9 bases are shared with TRBD1. The V gene's germline CDR1 is MNHEY and CDR2 SVGAGI. The CDR3 spans 14 residues. Trimming cost V 5 bases and J 1 base; bases outside gene matches: 1.

This clone has just one count. The junction differs from germline at one of its ends, possibly a read error. The chain joins TRBV18 to TRBJ1-2, with D perhaps TRBD1 (6 bases). Per germline, CDR1 KGHSH and CDR2 LQKENI. This CDR3 has 15 residues. CDR3 sequence: CASSPQGPSNYGYTF. As DNA, the CDR3 is TGTGCCAGCTCTCCACAGGGCCCCTCTAACTATGGCTACACCTTC.

The rearrangement links TRBV5-1 to TRBJ2-7; D uncertain. In germline, CDR1 is SGHRS, CDR2 YFSETQ. The ends were cut back, 0 bases at V and 3 bases at J, with 7 bases in the middle. This CDR3 spans 13 amino acids. The CDR3 DNA follows: TGCGCCAGCAGCTTGGTACCGGACTACGAGCAGTACTTC. As protein: CASSLVPDYEQYF.

The rearrangement uses TRBV6-8 and TRBJ1-5; D call uncertain. The CDR3 is made up of 13 amino acids. Between the trimmed V and J ends, which lost 3 bases and 2 bases, there was a span of 5 bases. The germline V gene encodes CDR1 MNHGY and CDR2 SAAAGT. The CDR3 region is CASSYWCNQPQHF. CDR3 nucleotide sequence: TGTGCCAGCAGTTATTGGTGCAATCAGCCCCAGCATTTT.

V is TRBV19 and J is TRBJ1-1; possibly TRBD1 for D (5 bases). V lost 3 bases, J lost 4 bases, and 15 bases lay in between. The length of the CDR3 is 15 residues. CDR1 and CDR2 (germline): LNHDA, SQIVND (reference sequence). The CDR3 loop reads CASSINGAGFTEAFF. CDR3 bases: TGTGCCAGTAGTATTAACGGGGCGGGGTTCACTGAAGCTTTCTTT.

V is TRBV11-1 and J is TRBJ2-1; 10 bases match TRBD1. Germline CDR1 reads SGHAT; CDR2 reads FQDESV (reference sequence). V gave up 0 bases and J gave up 4 bases; unmatched junction bases: 6. The CDR3 covers 17 residues. CDR3 bases: TGTGCCAGCAGCTTAGCGGGACAGGGGATCAAGTACAATGAGCAGTTCTTC. Amino acids: CASSLAGQGIKYNEQFF.

The count of this clone is one. The V and J genes are TRBV11-2 and TRBJ1-1; the D gene is possibly TRBD1 (5 bases). Trimming shortened V by 2 bases and J by 2 bases, and 6 bases separated the two germline ends. The CDR3 totals 13 residues. Germline assignment: CDR1 SGHAT and CDR2 FQNNGV. Here the CDR3 DNA reads TGTGCCAGCAGCTTAAGGACAAACACTGAAGCTTTCTTT. Protein: CASSLRTNTEAFF.

This sequence joins TRBV28 and TRBJ1-1; no definite D call. The germline V and J ends were trimmed by 2 bases and 4 bases, with 8 bases remaining between them. The CDR3 length is 13 residues. The V gene's germline CDR1 is MDHEN and CDR2 SYDVKM. CDR3 amino acids: CASSLKRATEAFF. The CDR3, as DNA: TGTGCCAGCAGTTTAAAGAGGGCCACTGAAGCTTTCTTT. Supplemented by reference TRBV28 and TRBJ1-1, the full variable domain reads DVKVTQSSRYLVKRTGEKVFLECVQDMDHENMFWYRQDPGLGLRLIYFSYDVKMKEKGDIPEGYSVSREKKERFSLILESASTNQTSMYLCASSLKRATEAFFGQGTRLTVV.

The rearrangement joins TRBV2 to TRBJ1-2; D is unclear. V was clipped by 2 bases and J by 0 bases, with 16 bases between them. Germline V CDR1 and CDR2: SNHLY, FYNNEI. The CDR3 runs 17 residues. The CDR3 nucleotides are TGTGCCAGCAGTGAACGACACTACTTTGGTACTAACTATGGCTACACCTTC. Its protein product is CASSERHYFGTNYGYTF.